This T cell receptor (beta chain) comes out of a study of blood T cell repertoires in COVID-19. As for the study in general: Samples taken during acute and convalescent COVID-19 were collected in the United States, Italy and Spain. In each case, the material was cDNA or gDNA derived from T cells, B-cell-depleted T cells, or PBMCs.

This clone was found a few times. V lost 6 bases and J lost 6; bases outside the gene matches: 8. CDR3 length: 14 residues. Germline CDR1 reads MDHEN; CDR2 reads SYDVKM. Measured with immunoSEQ multiplex PCR; TCRdb has only the in-frame clones, and not every one. The repertoire holds approximately 240,000 clones, 65% to 85% seen once, with about 2.4% in the top ten. The chain carries TRBV28 and TRBJ1-2; 9 bases are shared with TRBD1. Sequencing was carried out using peripheral blood. The source of this sequence is a woman aged 55-69 years with acute or convalescent COVID-19. CDR3 DNA sequence: TGTGCCAGCAGATCCTCCGGGACAGGGAATGGCTACACCTTC. It specifies CASRSSGTGNGYTF.